This T cell receptor (beta chain) was profiled in a study of cytomegalovirus exposure and HLA in healthy donors. Points from the study as a whole: Several V segments, TRBV6-2 and TRBV6-3 among them, could not be told apart and were dropped. With later analysis, a missense DCLRE1C variant became linked to TCR beta V- and J-gene trimming. Several of the most significant clusters appeared linked to common viral pathogens, based on a later analysis.

The PCR was carried out with 60 Vbeta primers and 13 Jbeta primers. Produced via immunoSEQ multiplex PCR; TCRdb's table is partial and in-frame only. The sample records roughly 71,000 clones, 60% to 75% being singletons. This clone was found a few times. Its antigen remains unidentified. The germline V gene has CDR1 MNHEY and CDR2 SMNVEV (reference sequence). The CDR3 covers 15 residues. V lost 0 bases and J lost 0, with 9 bases in between. The specimen sequenced was PBMCs. The origin of this receptor is a man aged 35 to 55 in good health and CMV-seropositive. This chain links TRBV27 with TRBJ2-7, with D possibly being TRBD1 (6 bases). The CDR3 DNA follows: TGTGCCAGCAGTTTATCCTCGACAGGCTCCTACGAGCAGTACTTC. Protein: CASSLSSTGSYEQYF.